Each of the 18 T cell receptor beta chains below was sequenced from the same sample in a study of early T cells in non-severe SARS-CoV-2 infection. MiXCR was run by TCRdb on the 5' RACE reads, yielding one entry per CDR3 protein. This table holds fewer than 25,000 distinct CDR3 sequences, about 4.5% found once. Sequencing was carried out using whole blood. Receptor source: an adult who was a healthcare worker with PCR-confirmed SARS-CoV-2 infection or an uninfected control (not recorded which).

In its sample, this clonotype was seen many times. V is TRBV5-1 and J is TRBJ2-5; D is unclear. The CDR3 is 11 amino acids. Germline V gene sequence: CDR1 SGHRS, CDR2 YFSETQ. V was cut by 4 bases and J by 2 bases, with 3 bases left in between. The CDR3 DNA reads TGCGCCAGCAGCGTTCAAGAGACCCAGTACTTC. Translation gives CASSVQETQYF.

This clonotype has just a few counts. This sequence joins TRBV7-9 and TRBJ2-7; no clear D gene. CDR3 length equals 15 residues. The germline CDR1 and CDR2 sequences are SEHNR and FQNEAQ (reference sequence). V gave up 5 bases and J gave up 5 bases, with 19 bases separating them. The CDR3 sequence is CASSVVGNPVDEQYF. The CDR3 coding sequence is TGTGCCAGCAGCGTCGTGGGGAACCCCGTGGACGAGCAGTACTTC.

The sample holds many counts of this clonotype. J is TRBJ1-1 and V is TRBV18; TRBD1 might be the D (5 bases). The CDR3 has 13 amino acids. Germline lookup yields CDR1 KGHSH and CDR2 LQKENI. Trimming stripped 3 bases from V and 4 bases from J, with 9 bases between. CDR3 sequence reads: CASSPPTVTEAFF. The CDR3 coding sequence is TGTGCCAGCTCACCCCCGACAGTCACTGAAGCTTTCTTT.

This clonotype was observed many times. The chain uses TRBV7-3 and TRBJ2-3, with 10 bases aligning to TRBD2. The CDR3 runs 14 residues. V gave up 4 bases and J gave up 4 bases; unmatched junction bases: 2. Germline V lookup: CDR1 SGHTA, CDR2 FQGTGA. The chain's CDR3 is CASSSGTSADTQYF. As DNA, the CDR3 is TGTGCCAGCAGCTCCGGGACTAGCGCAGATACGCAGTATTTT.

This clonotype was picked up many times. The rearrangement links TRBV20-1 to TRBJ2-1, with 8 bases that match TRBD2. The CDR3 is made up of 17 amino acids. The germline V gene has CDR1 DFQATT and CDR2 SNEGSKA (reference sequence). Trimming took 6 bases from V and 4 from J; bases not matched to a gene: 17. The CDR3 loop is CSANLLGLEGPYNEQFF. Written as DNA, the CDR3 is TGCAGTGCCAATCTTTTGGGACTAGAGGGACCTTACAATGAGCAGTTCTTC.

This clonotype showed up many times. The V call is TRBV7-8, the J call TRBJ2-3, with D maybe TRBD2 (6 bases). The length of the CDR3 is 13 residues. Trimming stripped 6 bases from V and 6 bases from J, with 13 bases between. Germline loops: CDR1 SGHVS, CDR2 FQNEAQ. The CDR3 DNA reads TGTGCCAGCAGTTCTGAACTAGCCGATACGCAGTATTTT. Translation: CASSSELADTQYF.

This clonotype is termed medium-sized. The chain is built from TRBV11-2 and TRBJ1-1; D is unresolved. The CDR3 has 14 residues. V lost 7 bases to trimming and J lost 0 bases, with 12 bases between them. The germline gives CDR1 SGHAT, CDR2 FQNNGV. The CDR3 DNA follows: TGTGCCAGCAAAGACGGGAACATGAACACTGAAGCTTTCTTT. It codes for CASKDGNMNTEAFF.

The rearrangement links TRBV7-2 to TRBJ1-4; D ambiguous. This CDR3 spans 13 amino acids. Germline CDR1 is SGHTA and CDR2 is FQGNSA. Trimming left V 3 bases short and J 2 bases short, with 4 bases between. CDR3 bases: TGTGCCAGCAGCTTCGTCACTAATGAAAAACTGTTTTTT. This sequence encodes CASSFVTNEKLFF.

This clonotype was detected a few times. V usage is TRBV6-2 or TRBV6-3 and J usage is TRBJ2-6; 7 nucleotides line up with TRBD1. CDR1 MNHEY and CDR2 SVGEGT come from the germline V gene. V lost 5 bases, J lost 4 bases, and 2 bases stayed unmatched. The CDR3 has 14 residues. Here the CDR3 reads CASSRGQGANVLTF. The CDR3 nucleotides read TGTGCCAGCAGTCGGGGACAGGGGGCCAACGTCCTGACTTTC.

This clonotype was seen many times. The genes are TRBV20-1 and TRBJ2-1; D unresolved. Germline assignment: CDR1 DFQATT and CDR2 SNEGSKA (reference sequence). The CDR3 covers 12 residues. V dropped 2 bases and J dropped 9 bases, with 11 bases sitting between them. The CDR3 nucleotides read TGCAGTGCTAGAATGGGCGTCGGTGAGCAGTTCTTC. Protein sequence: CSARMGVGEQFF.

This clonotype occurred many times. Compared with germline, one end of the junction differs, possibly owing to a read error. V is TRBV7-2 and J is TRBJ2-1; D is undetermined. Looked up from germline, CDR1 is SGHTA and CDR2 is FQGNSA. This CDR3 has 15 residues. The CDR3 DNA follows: TGTGCCAGCAGTTTAGACCAGAGCTCCTACAATGAGCAGTTCTTC. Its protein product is CASSLDQSSYNEQFF.

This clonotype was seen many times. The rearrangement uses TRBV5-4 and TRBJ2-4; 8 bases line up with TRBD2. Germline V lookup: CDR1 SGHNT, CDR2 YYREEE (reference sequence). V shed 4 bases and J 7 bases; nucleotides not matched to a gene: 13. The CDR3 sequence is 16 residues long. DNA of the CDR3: TGTGCCAGCAGCAGGGACGGGGGGGTGACGAGTAACATTCAGTACTTC. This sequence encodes CASSRDGGVTSNIQYF.

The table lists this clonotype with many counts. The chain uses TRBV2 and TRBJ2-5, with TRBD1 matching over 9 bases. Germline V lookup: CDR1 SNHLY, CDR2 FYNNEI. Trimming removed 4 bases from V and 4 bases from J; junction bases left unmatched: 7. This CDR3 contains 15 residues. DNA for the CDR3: TGTGCCAGCAGTGCCGGGACAGGGTTGGCAGAGACCCAGTACTTC. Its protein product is CASSAGTGLAETQYF.

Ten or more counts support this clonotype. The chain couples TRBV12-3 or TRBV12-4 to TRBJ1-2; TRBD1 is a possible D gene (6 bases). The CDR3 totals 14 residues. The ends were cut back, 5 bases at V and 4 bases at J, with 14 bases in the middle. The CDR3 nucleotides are TGTGCCAGCAGTATAGGGGGTGGCCTCTATGGCTACACCTTC. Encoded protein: CASSIGGGLYGYTF.

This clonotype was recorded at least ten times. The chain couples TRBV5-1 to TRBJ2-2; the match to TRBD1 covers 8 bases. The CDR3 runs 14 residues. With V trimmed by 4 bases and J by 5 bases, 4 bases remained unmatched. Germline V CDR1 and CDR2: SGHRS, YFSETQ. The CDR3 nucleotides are TGCGCCAGCAGCGCGGACAGGGCAACCGGGGAGCTGTTTTTT. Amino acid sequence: CASSADRATGELFF. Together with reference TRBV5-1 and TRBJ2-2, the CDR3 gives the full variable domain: KAGVTQTPRYLIKTRGQQVTLSCSPISGHRSVSWYQQTPGQGLQFLFEYFSETQRNKGNFPGRFSGRQFSNSRSEMNVSTLELGDSALYLCASSADRATGELFFGEGSRLTVL.

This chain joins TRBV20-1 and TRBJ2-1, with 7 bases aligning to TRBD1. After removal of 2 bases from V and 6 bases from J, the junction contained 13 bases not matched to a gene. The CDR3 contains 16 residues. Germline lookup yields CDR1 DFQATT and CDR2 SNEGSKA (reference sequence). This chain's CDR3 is CSARPWGEDRVNEQFF. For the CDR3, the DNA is TGCAGTGCTAGACCCTGGGGAGAAGACAGGGTCAATGAGCAGTTCTTC.

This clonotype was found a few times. CDR3 in DNA: TGTGCCAGCAGCCTTATGAGTTTGGAGAATGAGCAGTTCTTC. This encodes CASSLMSLENEQFF. The chain links TRBV7-9 to TRBJ2-1; D is unclear. Per germline, CDR1 SEHNR and CDR2 FQNEAQ (reference sequence). The CDR3 contains 14 residues. V lost 5 bases to trimming and J lost 7 bases, with 15 bases between them.

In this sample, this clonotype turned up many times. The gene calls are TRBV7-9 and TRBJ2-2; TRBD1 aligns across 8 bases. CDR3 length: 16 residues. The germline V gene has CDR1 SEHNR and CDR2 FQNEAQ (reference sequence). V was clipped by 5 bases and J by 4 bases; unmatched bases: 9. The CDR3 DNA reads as TGTGCCAGCAGCCGGCCCACAGGGGGAACCACCGGGGAGCTGTTTTTT. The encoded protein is CASSRPTGGTTGELFF.